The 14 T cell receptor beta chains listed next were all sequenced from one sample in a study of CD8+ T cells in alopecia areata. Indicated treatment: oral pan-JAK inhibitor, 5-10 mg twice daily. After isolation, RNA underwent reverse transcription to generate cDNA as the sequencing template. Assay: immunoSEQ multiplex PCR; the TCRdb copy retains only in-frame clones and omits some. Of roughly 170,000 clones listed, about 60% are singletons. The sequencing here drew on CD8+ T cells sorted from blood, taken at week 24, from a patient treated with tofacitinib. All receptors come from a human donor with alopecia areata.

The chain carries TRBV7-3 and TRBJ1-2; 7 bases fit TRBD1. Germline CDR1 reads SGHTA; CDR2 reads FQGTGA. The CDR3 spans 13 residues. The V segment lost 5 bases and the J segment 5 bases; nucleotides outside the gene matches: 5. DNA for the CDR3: TGTGCCAGCAGCCTATCGACAGGGTATGGCTACACCTTC. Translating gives CASSLSTGYGYTF. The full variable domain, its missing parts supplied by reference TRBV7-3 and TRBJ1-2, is GAGVSQTPSNKVTEKGKYVELRCDPISGHTALYWYRQSLGQGPEFLIYFQGTGAADDSGLPNDRFFAVRPEGSVSTLKIQRTERGDSAVYLCASSLSTGYGYTFGSGTRLTVV.

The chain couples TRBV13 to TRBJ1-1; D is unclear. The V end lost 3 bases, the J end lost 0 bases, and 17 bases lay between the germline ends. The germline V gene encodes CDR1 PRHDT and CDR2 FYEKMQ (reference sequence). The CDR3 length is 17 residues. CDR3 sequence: CASSLGQVNRMNTEAFF. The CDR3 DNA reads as TGTGCCAGCAGCTTGGGCCAGGTTAATCGCATGAACACTGAAGCTTTCTTT.

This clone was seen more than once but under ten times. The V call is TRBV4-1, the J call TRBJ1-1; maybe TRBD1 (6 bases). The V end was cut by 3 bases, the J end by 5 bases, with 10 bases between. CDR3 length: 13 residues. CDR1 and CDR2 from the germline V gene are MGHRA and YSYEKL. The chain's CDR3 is CASSQGARTEAFF. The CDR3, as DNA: TGCGCCAGCAGCCAGGGGGCTAGAACTGAAGCTTTCTTT.

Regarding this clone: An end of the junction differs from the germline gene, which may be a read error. The CDR3 sequence is CASSYPPIF. The CDR3 DNA reads as TGTGCCAGCAGTTACCCCCCGATCTTC. The chain has TRBV6-5 and TRBJ2-1; unclear D gene. Per germline, CDR1 MNHEY and CDR2 SVGAGI. This CDR3 has 9 residues.

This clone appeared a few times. CDR3: CSGRQGGTEAFF. In nucleotides, the CDR3 is TGCAGCGGCAGACAGGGAGGCACTGAAGCTTTCTTT. The chain uses TRBV29-1 and TRBJ1-1; 7 bases are a match to TRBD1. V was clipped by 7 bases and J by 4 bases; unmatched bases: 6. CDR3 length equals 12 residues. Germline V gives CDR1 SQVTM, CDR2 ANQGSEA.

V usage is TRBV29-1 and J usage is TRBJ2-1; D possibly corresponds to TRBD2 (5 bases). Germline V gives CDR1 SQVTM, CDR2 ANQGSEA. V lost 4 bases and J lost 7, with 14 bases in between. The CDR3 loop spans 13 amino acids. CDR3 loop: CSVVRDMGNEQFF. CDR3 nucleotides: TGCAGCGTTGTCCGGGATATGGGGAATGAGCAGTTCTTC.

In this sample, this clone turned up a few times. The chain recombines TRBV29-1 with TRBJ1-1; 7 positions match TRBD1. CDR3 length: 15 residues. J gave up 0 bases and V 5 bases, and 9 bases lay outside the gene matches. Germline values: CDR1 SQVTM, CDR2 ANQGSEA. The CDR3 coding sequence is TGCAGCGTTACCGATTCACAGGGGCTGAACACTGAAGCTTTCTTT. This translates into CSVTDSQGLNTEAFF. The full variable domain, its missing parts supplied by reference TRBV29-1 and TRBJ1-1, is SAVISQKPSRDICQRGTSLTIQCQVDSQVTMMFWYRQQPGQSLTLIATANQGSEATYESGFVIDKFPISRPNLTFSTLTVSNMSPEDSSIYLCSVTDSQGLNTEAFFGQGTRLTVV.

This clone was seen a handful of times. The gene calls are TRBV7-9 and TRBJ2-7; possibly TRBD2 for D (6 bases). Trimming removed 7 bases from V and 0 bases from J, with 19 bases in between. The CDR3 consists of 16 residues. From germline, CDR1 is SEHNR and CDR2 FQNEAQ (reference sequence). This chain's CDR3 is CASTGNPGTFSYEQYF. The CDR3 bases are TGTGCCAGCACCGGAAACCCAGGGACTTTCTCCTACGAGCAGTACTTC.

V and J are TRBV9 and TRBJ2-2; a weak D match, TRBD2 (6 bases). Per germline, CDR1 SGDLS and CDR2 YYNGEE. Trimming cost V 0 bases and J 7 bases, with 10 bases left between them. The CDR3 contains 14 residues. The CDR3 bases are TGTGCCAGCAGCGTAGGACTAGTTAACGGGGAGCTGTTTTTT. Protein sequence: CASSVGLVNGELFF.

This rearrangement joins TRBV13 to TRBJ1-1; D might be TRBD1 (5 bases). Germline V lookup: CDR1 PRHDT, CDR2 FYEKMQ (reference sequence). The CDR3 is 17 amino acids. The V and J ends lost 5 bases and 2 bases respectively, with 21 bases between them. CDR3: CASSPWGAGRVNTEAFF. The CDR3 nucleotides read TGTGCCAGCAGCCCCTGGGGCGCGGGCAGGGTAAACACTGAAGCTTTCTTT.

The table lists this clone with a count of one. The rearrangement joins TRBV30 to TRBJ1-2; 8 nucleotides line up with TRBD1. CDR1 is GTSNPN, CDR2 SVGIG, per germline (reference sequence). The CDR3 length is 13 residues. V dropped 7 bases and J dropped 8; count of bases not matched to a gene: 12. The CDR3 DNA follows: TGTGCCTCCCAGGGGGCGTTAGGCTACGGCTACACCTTC. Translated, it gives CASQGALGYGYTF.

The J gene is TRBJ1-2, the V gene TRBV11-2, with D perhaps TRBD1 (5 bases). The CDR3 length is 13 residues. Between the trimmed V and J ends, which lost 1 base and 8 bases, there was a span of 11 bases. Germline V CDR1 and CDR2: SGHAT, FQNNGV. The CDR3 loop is CASSLAAGAGYTF. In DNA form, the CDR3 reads TGTGCCAGCAGCTTAGCAGCTGGGGCCGGCTACACCTTC.

The CDR3 here is CASSKGTSGETQYF. As DNA, the CDR3 is TGTGCCAGCAGCAAGGGGACTAGCGGGGAGACCCAGTACTTC. The V gene is TRBV4-2, the J gene TRBJ2-5; TRBD2 matches at 12 bases. V dropped 5 bases and J dropped 5; count of bases not matched to a gene: 3. The CDR3 has 14 amino acids. The germline CDR1 and CDR2 sequences are LGHNA and YNFKEQ.

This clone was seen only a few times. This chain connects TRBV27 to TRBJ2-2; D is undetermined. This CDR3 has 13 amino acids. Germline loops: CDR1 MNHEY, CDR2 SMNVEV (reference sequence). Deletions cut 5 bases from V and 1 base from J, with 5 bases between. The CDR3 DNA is TGTGCCAGCAGTCTAGAGAACACCGGGGAGCTGTTTTTT. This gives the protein CASSLENTGELFF.